The subject of this entry is one T cell receptor (beta chain). Those enrolled in Seattle joined during active infection and were followed longitudinally afterward. Authors' analysis steps: Using reference gene primer amplification, nucleated cell counts were estimated. Generated by immunoSEQ multiplex PCR, the TCRdb table keeps only in-frame clones and is missing some. Clone size and V and J calls were adopted from that table, with D and trimming inferred from the DNA. There are 150,000 to 200,000 clones in the sample; approximately 83% occur only once, and around 7% lies in the top ten. The sample is drawn from a study of blood T cell repertoires in COVID-19. Study-wide context: The samples span acute and convalescent COVID-19 from the United States, Italy and Spain. The cDNA or gDNA used as material had been derived from T cells, B-cell-depleted T cells, or PBMCs.

This CDR3 has 15 residues. The germline V and J ends were trimmed by 6 bases and 3 bases, with 15 bases remaining between them. CDR1 is MNHEY and CDR2 is SMNVEV in the germline V gene (reference sequence). This TCR derives from a woman in her thirties or forties with COVID-19, enrolled during active disease. The chain couples TRBV27 to TRBJ1-5, with D possibly being TRBD1 (5 bases). Sequenced sample: peripheral blood. This CDR3 is CASRSLGQINQPQHF. CDR3 bases: TGTGCCAGCAGGTCCTTGGGGCAGATCAATCAGCCCCAGCATTTT.